The rows below give T cell receptor beta chains drawn from one sample of a study of shared clonotypes between healthy human individuals. The assay was immunoSEQ multiplex PCR, and TCRdb's table has in-frame clones only and misses some. The sample holds roughly 2 million clones, around 95% seen once. The sequenced material came from naive CD4+ T cells sorted from blood. Receptors originate from a man aged 18 to 30 in good health. Both conserved end residues are part of each CDR3. The D gene is left open where the match is weak. Some rows have no size entry. The others give once, few or many, or a class for an expanded clone.

v_call	j_call	clone_size	d_call	cdr3_aa	cdr3_nt
TRBV6-5	TRBJ2-7	.	.	CASSRLRSDEQYF	TGTGCCAGCAGCCGCTTACGGTCCGACGAGCAGTACTTC
TRBV6-1	TRBJ1-6	.	.	CASRDSYNSPLHF	TGTGCCAGCAGGGACAGTTATAACTCACCCCTCCACTTT
TRBV19	TRBJ1-2	.	.	CASRSPGAVNGYTF	TGTGCCAGTAGGTCCCCGGGGGCGGTGAATGGCTACACCTTC
TRBV5-1	TRBJ2-5	.	.	CASSVGTAAETQYF	TGCGCCAGCAGCGTGGGAACAGCTGCCGAGACCCAGTACTTC
TRBV27	TRBJ1-5	.	TRBD1	CASSPRPGTGTVSPQHF	TGTGCCAGCAGTCCACGTCCCGGGACAGGGACGGTGTCGCCCCAGCATTTT
TRBV5-1	TRBJ2-1	.	.	CASSPVGYEQFF	TGCGCCAGCAGCCCCGTCGGATATGAGCAGTTCTTC
TRBV6-1	TRBJ1-5	.	.	CASSEVRGNQPQHF	TGTGCCAGCAGTGAAGTCAGGGGCAATCAGCCCCAGCATTTT
TRBV13	TRBJ2-1	.	TRBD2	CASSWGTSGKSSYNEQFF	TGTGCCAGCAGCTGGGGGACTAGCGGGAAGAGCTCCTACAATGAGCAGTTCTTC
TRBV6-5	TRBJ1-6	once	.	CASSSSSGGNNSPLHF	TGTGCCAGCAGTTCCTCTAGCGGGGGAAATAATTCACCCCTCCACTTT
TRBV5-4	TRBJ2-6	.	.	CASSSPNAGANVLTF	TGTGCCAGCAGCTCACCAAATGCTGGGGCCAACGTCCTGACTTTC
TRBV7-9	TRBJ1-1	.	.	CASSLGSGTDNTEAFF	TGTGCCAGCAGCTTAGGATCCGGGACGGATAACACTGAAGCTTTCTTT
TRBV28	TRBJ1-2	once	.	CASIPEGHAYGYTF	TGTGCCAGCATTCCCGAAGGACATGCCTATGGCTACACCTTC
TRBV2	TRBJ2-1	.	TRBD1	CASSPQGGQGGPNEQFF	TGTGCCAGCAGTCCTCAGGGGGGACAGGGAGGCCCTAATGAGCAGTTCTTC
TRBV2	TRBJ2-5	.	TRBD2	CASSGLAGAQETQYF	TGTGCCAGCAGCGGACTAGCGGGGGCACAAGAGACCCAGTACTTC
TRBV7-2	TRBJ2-3	.	.	CASSLDTGPGDTQYF	TGTGCCAGCAGCTTAGACACAGGGCCGGGAGATACGCAGTATTTT
TRBV30	TRBJ2-2	.	TRBD1	CAEDRGRRTGELFF	TGTGCCGAGGACAGGGGGCGAAGAACCGGGGAGCTGTTTTTT
TRBV6-6	TRBJ1-5	.	TRBD1	CASSSTTGKGNQPQHF	TGTGCCAGCAGCTCGACGACAGGGAAAGGGAATCAGCCCCAGCATTTT
TRBV27	TRBJ2-4	.	TRBD2	CASRPSGERIQYF	TGTGCCAGTAGGCCTAGCGGTGAGCGCATTCAGTACTTC
TRBV2	TRBJ2-7	.	TRBD2	CASRPSGSEYEQYF	TGTGCCAGCAGGCCAAGCGGGAGTGAGTACGAGCAGTACTTC
TRBV5-1	TRBJ2-7	.	TRBD1	CASSLGDSPYEQYF	TGCGCCAGCAGCTTGGGGGACAGCCCCTACGAGCAGTACTTC
TRBV7-2	TRBJ2-7	.	.	CASSLVGVAYEQYF	TGTGCCAGCAGCTTAGTGGGCGTCGCCTACGAGCAGTACTTC
TRBV5-4	TRBJ2-7	.	TRBD2	CASSPGLEIPYEQYF	TGTGCCAGCAGCCCAGGACTAGAAATCCCCTACGAGCAGTACTTC
TRBV6-6	TRBJ1-2	.	.	CASSYSEGYYGYTF	TGTGCCAGCAGTTACTCCGAGGGGTACTATGGCTACACCTTC
TRBV10-3	TRBJ1-1	.	.	CAISEMVNTEAFF	TGTGCCATCAGTGAGATGGTGAACACTGAAGCTTTCTTT
TRBV2	TRBJ1-1	.	.	CASSDDLNTEAFF	TGTGCCAGCAGTGATGACTTGAACACTGAAGCTTTCTTT
TRBV2	TRBJ1-6	.	.	CASSEDVAPSPLHF	TGTGCCAGCAGCGAGGACGTCGCCCCCTCACCCCTCCACTTT
TRBV29-1	TRBJ2-7	.	.	CSVLVGYSYEQYF	TGCAGCGTTCTTGTAGGGTACTCCTACGAGCAGTACTTC
TRBV6-1	TRBJ1-2	.	.	CASSPPRDGLRGYTF	TGTGCCAGCAGTCCTCCCCGGGACGGCTTGCGTGGCTACACCTTC
TRBV11-3	TRBJ2-3	.	.	CASSLDRVNTQYF	TGTGCCAGCAGCTTAGATCGGGTGAATACGCAGTATTTT
TRBV6-1	TRBJ1-2	.	.	CASSEFSTANYGYTF	TGTGCCAGCAGTGAATTTTCAACAGCTAACTATGGCTACACCTTC
TRBV6-5	TRBJ2-1	.	.	CASSYRESYNEQFF	TGTGCCAGCAGTTACAGGGAGAGCTACAATGAGCAGTTCTTC